Here is one T cell receptor beta chain with its context. Its antigen is unknown. The entry originates in a study of cytomegalovirus exposure and HLA in healthy donors. Study-level points and caveats: A classifier reportedly called cytomegalovirus status with high sensitivity and specificity. The authors later found HLA-associated TCR beta chains more clonally expanded than equally common others.

Both 60 Vbeta primers and 13 Jbeta primers went into the PCR. Assay used: immunoSEQ multiplex PCR; TCRdb lists only in-frame clones, some missing. The sample shows over 100,000 clones, about 70% of them seen only once. The sample was PBMCs. This clonotype was obtained from a man in his thirties or forties in good health and CMV-seropositive.

CDR3 bases: TGTGCCAGCAGCCTGACAGGGGCTTTCACTGAAGCTTTCTTT. It codes for CASSLTGAFTEAFF. The V and J genes are TRBV7-2 and TRBJ1-1; 8 bases line up with TRBD1. In germline, CDR1 is SGHTA, CDR2 FQGNSA. The CDR3 contains 14 residues. J was trimmed by 4 bases and V by 5 bases; bases with no gene match: 6. The whole variable domain, remainder taken from reference TRBV7-2 and TRBJ1-1, is GAGVSQSPSNKVTEKGKDVELRCDPISGHTALYWYRQSLGQGLEFLIYFQGNSAPDKSGLPSDRFSAERTGGSVSTLTIQRTQQEDSAVYLCASSLTGAFTEAFFGQGTRLTVV.